The entry below describes one T cell receptor beta chain. Its antigen is unidentified. Clones were read by immunoSEQ multiplex PCR, and TCRdb kept only the in-frame ones, dropping some. The sample yields roughly 80,000 clones, around 94% seen once. The ends were cut back, 2 bases at V and 1 base at J, with 12 bases in the middle. The CDR3 consists of 15 residues. The V gene's germline CDR1 is SGHDT and CDR2 YYEEEE. The entry originates in a study of cytomegalovirus exposure and HLA in healthy donors. Study-level background: The same platform was used for the 100 to 150 validation repertoires and the approximately 670 first-cohort repertoires, a later analysis reported. Whole-study findings and limits: There were under 200 TCR beta chains listed as cytomegalovirus-associated. The classifier was said to identify cytomegalovirus status with high specificity and sensitivity.

From the 120-subject validation cohort, which was separate from the roughly 710-subject first cohort, the donors were drawn. Input material: PBMCs. The chain is built from TRBV5-6 and TRBJ2-5; TRBD1 is a possible D gene (5 bases). The TCR originated in a man younger than 35 in good health and CMV-seronegative. Written as DNA, the CDR3 is TGTGCCAGCAGCTTCGGACATAACTTCCAAGAGACCCAGTACTTC. It translates to CASSFGHNFQETQYF. Variable domain in full (rest from reference TRBV5-6 and TRBJ2-5): DAGVTQSPTHLIKTRGQQVTLRCSPKSGHDTVSWYQQALGQGPQFIFQYYEEEERQRGNFPDRFSGHQFPNYSSELNVNALLLGDSALYLCASSFGHNFQETQYFGPGTRLLVL.